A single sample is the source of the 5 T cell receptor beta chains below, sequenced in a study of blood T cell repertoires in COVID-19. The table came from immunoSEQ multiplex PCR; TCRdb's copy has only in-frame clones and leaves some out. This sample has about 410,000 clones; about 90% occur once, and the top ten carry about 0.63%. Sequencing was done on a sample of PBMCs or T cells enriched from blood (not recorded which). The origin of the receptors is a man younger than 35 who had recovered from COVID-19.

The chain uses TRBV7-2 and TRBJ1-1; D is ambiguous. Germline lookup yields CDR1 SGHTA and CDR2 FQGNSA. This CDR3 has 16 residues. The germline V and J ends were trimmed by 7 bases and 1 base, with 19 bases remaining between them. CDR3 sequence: CASTDTLPRANTEAFF. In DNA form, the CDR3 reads TGTGCCAGCACAGACACCCTTCCCCGCGCGAACACTGAAGCTTTCTTT.

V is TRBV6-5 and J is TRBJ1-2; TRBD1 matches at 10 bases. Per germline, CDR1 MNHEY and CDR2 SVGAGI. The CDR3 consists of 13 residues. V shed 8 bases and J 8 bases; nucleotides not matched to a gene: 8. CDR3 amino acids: CASYFDRGHGYTF. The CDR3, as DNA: TGTGCCAGCTATTTCGACAGGGGGCACGGCTACACCTTC.

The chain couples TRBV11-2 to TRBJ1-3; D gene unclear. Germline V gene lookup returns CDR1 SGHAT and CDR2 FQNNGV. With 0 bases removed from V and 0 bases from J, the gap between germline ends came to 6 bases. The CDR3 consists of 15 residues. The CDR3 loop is CASSLDPVSGNTIYF. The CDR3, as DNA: TGTGCCAGCAGCTTAGATCCGGTCTCTGGAAACACCATATATTTT.

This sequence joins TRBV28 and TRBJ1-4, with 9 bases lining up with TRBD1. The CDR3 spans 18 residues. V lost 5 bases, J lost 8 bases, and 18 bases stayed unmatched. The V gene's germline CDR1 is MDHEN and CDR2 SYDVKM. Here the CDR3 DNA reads TGTGCCAGCAGTGGGGTTCGAGGGACAGGGTTAGGGAAGGAAAAACTGTTTTTT. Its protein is CASSGVRGTGLGKEKLFF.

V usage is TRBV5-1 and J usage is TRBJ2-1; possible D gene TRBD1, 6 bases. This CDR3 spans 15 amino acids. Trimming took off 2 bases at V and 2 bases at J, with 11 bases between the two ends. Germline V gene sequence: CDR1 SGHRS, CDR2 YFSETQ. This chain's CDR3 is CASSFDRYPYNEQFF. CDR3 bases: TGCGCCAGCAGCTTCGACAGGTACCCCTACAATGAGCAGTTCTTC.